The clone carrying this T cell receptor (beta chain) was seen ten or more times. These data belong to a study of low-dose radiotherapy and immunotherapy resistance in tumors. Study-level information: Intravenous ipilimumab 1 mg/kg every six weeks was given with nivolumab 240 mg every two weeks. Participants were given intravenous cyclophosphamide 200 mg/m2 every two weeks, one day before radiation and immunotherapy.

CDR1 and CDR2 (germline): SGHKS, YYEKEE (reference sequence). V lost 5 bases and J 2 bases, leaving 11 bases between the germline ends. The CDR3 sequence is 14 residues long. Time point reported: after trial treatment. Treatment in this sample: LDRT plus nivolumab, ipilimumab, low-dose cyclophosphamide and aspirin (RACIN trial). Both TCRalpha and TCRbeta chains were reverse transcribed with V-gene-specific primers. TCRs underwent about 22 PCR cycles of amplification with a constant-region primer and V-primer adapter. A single record per CDR3 protein comes from TCRdb applying MiXCR to the reads. The sample has around 80,000 distinct CDR3 sequences, less than 20% seen once.

The V and J genes are TRBV5-5 and TRBJ2-1; D possibly matches TRBD1 or TRBD2 (5 bases each). The sequence derives from a male donor with prostate cancer. Specimen: PBMCs, collected after low-dose radiotherapy plus immunotherapy. Written as DNA, the CDR3 is TGTGCCAGCAGGTTCCGGGACGCCTACAATGAGCAGTTCTTC. Translating it yields CASRFRDAYNEQFF. Combining the CDR3 with reference TRBV5-5 and TRBJ2-1 gives the whole variable domain DAGVTQSPTHLIKTRGQQVTLRCSPISGHKSVSWYQQVLGQGPQFIFQYYEKEERGRGNFPDRFSARQFPNYSSELNVNALLLGDSALYLCASRFRDAYNEQFFGPGTRLTVL.